One T cell receptor beta chain is described in this entry. Its antigen remains unknown. This entry belongs to a study of cytomegalovirus exposure and HLA in healthy donors. Findings of the study overall: The classifier, whose performance was assessed in both the original and validation cohorts, reportedly diagnosed cytomegalovirus status with high specificity and sensitivity. The investigators catalogued about 170 TCR beta chains as cytomegalovirus-associated.

With 60 Vbeta and 13 Jbeta primers, the PCR was carried out. Method: immunoSEQ multiplex PCR; TCRdb's copy keeps in-frame clones and lacks some. The sample consists of roughly 120,000 clones, 80% of them appearing once. V was pared by 4 bases and J by 0 bases, with 9 bases between. This CDR3 comprises 15 residues. CDR1 MNHNS and CDR2 SASEGT come from the germline V gene. This TCR was sampled from a male donor in good health and CMV-seronegative. This chain connects TRBV6-1 to TRBJ1-4, with D perhaps matching TRBD1 (5 bases). Sequenced material: PBMCs. CDR3: CASSVQGSTNEKLFF. The CDR3 DNA reads TGTGCCAGCAGTGTGCAGGGATCAACTAATGAAAAACTGTTTTTT.